The sequence of this T cell receptor (beta chain) was determined in a study of control samples from healthy donors and cancer patients. The assay was immunoSEQ multiplex PCR, and TCRdb's table has in-frame clones only and misses some. The repertoire holds just over 150,000 clones, approximately 94% seen once, with around 9.3% in the top ten. Germline V gene lookup returns CDR1 SEHNR and CDR2 FQNEAQ (reference sequence). The length of the CDR3 is 13 residues. V gave up 5 bases and J gave up 2 bases, with 10 bases separating them. Sequencing used blood. This chain uses TRBV7-9 with TRBJ2-7; D ambiguous. The TCR sequence derives from a woman in her forties in good health. The CDR3 nucleotides are TGTGCCAGCAGCGTTGACGGTCCCTACGAGCAGTACTTC. Translated: CASSVDGPYEQYF.